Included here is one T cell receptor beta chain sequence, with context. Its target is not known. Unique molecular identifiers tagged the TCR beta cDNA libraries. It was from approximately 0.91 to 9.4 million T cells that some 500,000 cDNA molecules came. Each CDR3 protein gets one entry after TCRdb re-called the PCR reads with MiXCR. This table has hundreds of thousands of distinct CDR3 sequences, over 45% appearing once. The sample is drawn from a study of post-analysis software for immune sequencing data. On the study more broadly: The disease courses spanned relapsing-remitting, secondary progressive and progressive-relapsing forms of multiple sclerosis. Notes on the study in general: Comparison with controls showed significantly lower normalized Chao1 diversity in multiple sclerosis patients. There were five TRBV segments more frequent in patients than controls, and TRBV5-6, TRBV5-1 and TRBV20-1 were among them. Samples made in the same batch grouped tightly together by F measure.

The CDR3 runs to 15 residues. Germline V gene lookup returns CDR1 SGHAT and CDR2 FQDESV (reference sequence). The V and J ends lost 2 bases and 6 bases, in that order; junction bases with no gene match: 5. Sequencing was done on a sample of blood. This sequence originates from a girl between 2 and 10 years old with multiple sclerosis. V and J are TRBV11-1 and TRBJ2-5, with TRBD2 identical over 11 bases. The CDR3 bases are TGTGCCAGCAGCTTAACTAGCGGGAGATCGAAGACCCAGTACTTC. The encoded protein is CASSLTSGRSKTQYF.